Listed below are T cell receptor beta chains from one sample, sequenced in a study of blood T cells in healthy people across ages. TCRdb re-analysed the 5' RACE reads in MiXCR, keeping a single row per CDR3 protein. The sample has hundreds of thousands of distinct CDR3 sequences; about 52% are singletons. Sequencing was done on a sample of blood. These receptors all come from a woman aged 55-70 years in good health. CDR3s include the opening cysteine and the closing phenylalanine or tryptophan. The D gene is left open where the match is weak. Size tells how often a clone was seen (once, few, many) or the class of an expanded clone, and some rows leave it out.

size,length,J,V,D,CDR3,DNA
NA,14,TRBJ2-7,TRBV20-1,NA,CSARGKVWNDEQYF,TGCAGTGCTAGAGGCAAGGTTTGGAACGACGAGCAGTACTTC
NA,13,TRBJ2-1,TRBV20-1,NA,CSARGHPYNEQFF,TGCAGTGCTAGAGGACACCCGTACAATGAGCAGTTCTTC
NA,17,TRBJ2-2,TRBV11-3,NA,CASSLVRSGSDTGELFF,TGTGCCAGCAGCTTAGTTAGGTCTGGGTCTGACACCGGGGAGCTGTTTTTT
few,15,TRBJ2-7,TRBV5-6,NA,CASSLGLSASYEQYF,TGTGCCAGCAGCTTGGGGCTCAGTGCCTCCTACGAGCAGTACTTC
NA,18,TRBJ2-5,TRBV12-3/TRBV12-4,TRBD2,CASSPARTSGRPQETQYF,TGTGCCAGCAGTCCTGCTAGGACTAGCGGGAGGCCCCAAGAGACCCAGTACTTC
NA,13,TRBJ2-1,TRBV20-1,TRBD1,CSPRQGARNEQFF,TGCAGTCCCCGACAGGGGGCTAGGAATGAGCAGTTCTTC
NA,18,TRBJ1-5,TRBV21-1,NA,CASSKVGTDCYSNRPQHF,TGTGCCAGCAGCAAAGTCGGGACAGACTGCTATAGCAATCGGCCCCAGCATTTT
NA,16,TRBJ2-7,TRBV7-9,TRBD2,CASSRSLPGTSYEQYF,TGTGCCAGCAGCCGTTCCCTCCCCGGGACTAGCTACGAGCAGTACTTC
NA,15,TRBJ1-1,TRBV4-2,NA,CASSQEPGDYTEAFF,TGTGCCAGCAGCCAAGAACCGGGGGATTACACTGAAGCTTTCTTT
few,13,TRBJ1-2,TRBV2,NA,CASSEQNLYGYTF,TGTGCCAGCAGTGAACAGAACCTCTATGGCTACACCTTC
few,17,TRBJ2-1,TRBV4-1,NA,CASSQGRLGRDNNEQFF,TGCGCCAGCAGCCAAGGAAGGTTGGGACGGGATAACAATGAGCAGTTCTTC
many,14,TRBJ2-3,TRBV7-3,TRBD1,CAGPGTGSTDTQYF,TGTGCCGGTCCCGGGACAGGTAGCACAGATACGCAGTATTTT
few,14,TRBJ2-1,TRBV20-1,TRBD2,CSARDWAGGDEQFF,TGCAGTGCTAGAGATTGGGCCGGGGGGGATGAGCAGTTCTTC
many,14,TRBJ2-7,TRBV7-2,NA,CASSSRRSSYEQYF,TGTGCCAGCAGCTCGAGACGGAGCTCCTACGAGCAGTACTTC
NA,17,TRBJ2-3,TRBV20-1,TRBD1,CSARDAGRGLSTDTQYF,TGCAGTGCTAGAGATGCGGGCAGGGGGCTTAGCACAGATACGCAGTATTTT
NA,16,TRBJ2-3,TRBV5-1,NA,CASSAGQIKSTDTQYF,TGCGCCAGCAGCGCCGGACAGATAAAATCCACAGATACGCAGTATTTT
NA,16,TRBJ2-7,TRBV5-1,NA,CASSLGLSLKNYEQYF,TGCGCCAGCAGCTTGGGCCTGAGCCTTAAAAACTACGAGCAGTACTTC
few,13,TRBJ1-1,TRBV29-1,TRBD1,CSVHRGRDTEAFF,TGCAGCGTTCACAGGGGGAGAGACACTGAAGCTTTCTTT
NA,17,TRBJ2-3,TRBV20-1,TRBD2,CSARDLPLRRERDTQYF,TGCAGTGCTAGAGATTTACCCCTCAGGCGGGAGAGAGATACGCAGTATTTT
NA,12,TRBJ2-7,TRBV7-9,NA,CASSPFFGEQYF,TGTGCCAGCAGCCCCTTCTTCGGCGAGCAGTACTTC
few,13,TRBJ2-3,TRBV5-4,NA,CASRDTFTDTQYF,TGTGCCAGCAGGGATACTTTCACAGATACGCAGTATTTT
NA,16,TRBJ2-7,TRBV20-1,TRBD2,CSASATTSGSFYEQYF,TGCAGTGCTAGTGCTACGACTAGCGGGAGTTTCTACGAGCAGTACTTC
NA,12,TRBJ1-2,TRBV29-1,NA,CSVFGISYGYTF,TGCAGCGTGTTCGGGATTTCCTATGGCTACACCTTC
NA,13,TRBJ1-2,TRBV20-1,NA,CSARDQTAYGYTF,TGCAGTGCTAGAGATCAGACAGCCTACGGCTACACCTTC
NA,14,TRBJ2-1,TRBV3-1,NA,CASIRTGVDIEQFF,TGTGCCAGCATTCGGACTGGGGTTGATATCGAGCAGTTCTTC
NA,12,TRBJ1-1,TRBV7-9,NA,CASSLTLARAFF,TGTGCCAGCAGCTTAACACTGGCTCGAGCTTTCTTT
few,15,TRBJ1-6,TRBV7-9,NA,CASSLEASANSPLHF,TGTGCCAGCAGCTTAGAGGCGTCAGCAAATTCACCCCTCCACTTT
many,15,TRBJ1-6,TRBV6-6,TRBD1,CASSLRTGLYSPLHF,TGTGCCAGCAGTCTACGGACAGGGTTGTATTCACCCCTCCACTTT
NA,13,TRBJ1-1,TRBV2,NA,CASNKDRNTEAFF,TGTGCCAGCAATAAGGACAGGAACACTGAAGCTTTCTTT
NA,13,TRBJ2-7,TRBV7-3,NA,CASSLAQENEQYF,TGTGCCAGCAGTTTAGCACAGGAGAATGAGCAGTACTTC
once,13,TRBJ1-1,TRBV20-1,TRBD1,CSATGALNTEAFF,TGCAGTGCCACAGGGGCTCTGAACACTGAAGCTTTCTTT
NA,15,TRBJ1-1,TRBV7-2,NA,CASSFAGVGSTEAFF,TGTGCCAGCAGCTTTGCGGGGGTTGGGAGCACTGAAGCTTTCTTT
few,13,TRBJ2-5,TRBV7-2,NA,CASSLAVEETQYF,TGTGCCAGCAGCTTAGCGGTGGAAGAGACCCAGTACTTC
many,16,TRBJ2-5,TRBV25-1,NA,CASSELGRGAQETQYF,TGTGCCAGCAGTGAATTAGGGAGAGGAGCCCAAGAGACCCAGTACTTC
NA,15,TRBJ2-5,TRBV24-1,TRBD1,CATSLTQGAGETQYF,TGTGCCACCAGCCTTACACAGGGGGCGGGAGAGACCCAGTACTTC
many,13,TRBJ1-2,TRBV4-2,TRBD1,CASSHLGQGGYTF,TGTGCCAGCAGCCATCTGGGACAGGGTGGCTACACCTTC
many,14,TRBJ2-1,TRBV29-1,TRBD1,CSVVRDRGYNEQFF,TGCAGCGTCGTCCGGGACAGGGGCTACAATGAGCAGTTCTTC
few,16,TRBJ2-7,TRBV10-3,NA,CAISEALGGDSYEQYF,TGTGCCATCAGTGAAGCGCTAGGGGGGGACTCCTACGAGCAGTACTTC
NA,15,TRBJ2-3,TRBV6-5,NA,CASSYKGGSTDTQYF,TGTGCCAGCAGTTACAAGGGGGGGAGCACAGATACGCAGTATTTT
few,17,TRBJ2-7,TRBV25-1,NA,CASSDRGGASKGYEQYF,TGTGCCAGCAGTGATCGCGGGGGCGCCAGCAAGGGTTACGAGCAGTACTTC
once,18,TRBJ2-5,TRBV9,TRBD2,CASSVGRRLAGEGETQYF,TGTGCCAGCAGCGTAGGGCGACGACTAGCGGGAGAGGGAGAGACCCAGTACTTC
NA,16,TRBJ2-3,TRBV2,TRBD1,CASSFYGTGSTDTQYF,TGTGCCAGCAGTTTCTACGGGACAGGGAGCACAGATACGCAGTATTTT
NA,15,TRBJ2-7,TRBV7-8,NA,CASSSSTGVSYEQYF,TGTGCCAGCAGCTCGTCGACGGGCGTCTCCTACGAGCAGTACTTC
NA,16,TRBJ2-5,TRBV12-3/TRBV12-4,TRBD1,CASSSEQGVRGETQYF,TGTGCCAGCAGTTCCGAGCAGGGGGTAAGGGGTGAGACCCAGTACTTC
NA,14,TRBJ1-5,TRBV7-2,NA,CASSSDSANQPQHF,TGTGCCAGCAGCTCCGACAGTGCCAATCAGCCCCAGCATTTT